This T cell receptor (beta chain) was sequenced during a study of T cell repertoires in cytomegalovirus infection. Study as a whole: Both CMV infection and a matching HLA type were indicated by public TCR beta signatures.

TCRdb used MiXCR to reprocess the reads, holding one entry per CDR3 protein. Here the sample spans about 78,000 distinct CDR3 sequences, roughly 39% being singletons. Findings and caveats of the study: What dominated the ex vivo response were HLA-C-restricted CMV-specific TCR beta clonotypes.

CDR3 length: 15 amino acids. After removal of 3 bases from V and 4 bases from J, the junction contained 3 bases not matched to a gene. The germline CDR1 and CDR2 sequences are LNHDA and SQIVND (reference sequence). This clonotype occurred a few times. The antigen is not known. The TCR was taken from a human donor in good health (CMV status not recorded). Some clones in this sample may be carry-over from other donors' samples. V gene TRBV19 combines with J gene TRBJ1-6; TRBD1 matches 7 bases. The sample here was CD8+ T cells from cultured PBMCs, taken from culture after CMV antigen stimulation. The CDR3 is CASSITGDYNSPLHF. CDR3 bases: TGTGCCAGTAGTATTACAGGGGATTATAATTCACCCCTCCACTTT.